This T cell receptor beta chain comes out of a study of cytomegalovirus exposure and HLA in healthy donors. Profiled with immunoSEQ multiplex PCR; TCRdb holds only in-frame clones, not every one. The sample carries some 170,000 clones, approximately 89% recorded once. This clone was found a few times. This TCR was sampled from a woman aged 18-30 years in good health and CMV-seropositive. Sample: PBMCs.

The CDR3 region has the DNA TGTGCCAGCAGTGGGGAGGCCGACACAGATACGCAGTATTTT. This encodes CASSGEADTDTQYF. The genes are TRBV6-4 and TRBJ2-3; tentatively, D is TRBD2 (6 bases). The V end lost 4 bases, the J end lost 2 bases, and 10 bases lay between the germline ends. CDR3 length equals 14 residues. The germline V gene encodes CDR1 MRHNA and CDR2 SNTAGT.